This T cell receptor beta chain emerged from a study of CD8 T cells in ankylosing spondylitis. The study's findings and limits: A motif in TCR beta, a set of under 10 highly homologous variants, appeared characteristic of ankylosing spondylitis blood. Earlier work had already found some motif variants in reactive arthritis synovial fluid and blood. Disease-linked clones bore a CD8+ phenotype, appearing relatively rarely in peripheral blood.

Preparation of TCR beta libraries was done by quantitative 5'-RACE with molecular barcodes. MiXCR, applied by TCRdb to the 5' RACE reads, yields one record per CDR3 protein. The repertoire holds approximately 60,000 distinct CDR3 sequences, 6% to 8% seen once, with approximately 4.5% in the top ten. This clonotype appeared many times. Its antigen is unknown. CDR3 length: 15 amino acids. Germline CDR1 reads SGHDN; CDR2 reads FVKESK. V shed 1 base, J shed 4 bases, and the junction held 6 bases outside the gene matches. The TCR originated in a male donor with ankylosing spondylitis. The source material was synovial fluid, either unsorted or a sorted T cell fraction (not recorded which). The gene calls are TRBV14 and TRBJ2-7; 8 nucleotides agree with TRBD2. CDR3 in amino acids: CASSQVGTRSYEQYF. The CDR3 DNA sequence: TGTGCCAGCAGCCAAGTTGGGACTAGATCTTACGAGCAGTACTTC.